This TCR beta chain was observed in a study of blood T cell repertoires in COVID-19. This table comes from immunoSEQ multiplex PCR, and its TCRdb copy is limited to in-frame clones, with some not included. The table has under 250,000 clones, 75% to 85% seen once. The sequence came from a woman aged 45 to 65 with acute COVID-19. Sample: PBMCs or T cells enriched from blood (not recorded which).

CDR3 nucleotide sequence: TGTGCCAGCAGCTTGGCGGGGGTAGGCTCCGAGCAGTACTTC. It codes for CASSLAGVGSEQYF. The V call is TRBV5-4, the J call TRBJ2-7; tentatively, D is TRBD2 (6 bases). The germline V gene encodes CDR1 SGHNT and CDR2 YYREEE (reference sequence). The CDR3 extends over 14 amino acids. Trimming took 0 bases from V and 6 from J, leaving 13 bases between them.